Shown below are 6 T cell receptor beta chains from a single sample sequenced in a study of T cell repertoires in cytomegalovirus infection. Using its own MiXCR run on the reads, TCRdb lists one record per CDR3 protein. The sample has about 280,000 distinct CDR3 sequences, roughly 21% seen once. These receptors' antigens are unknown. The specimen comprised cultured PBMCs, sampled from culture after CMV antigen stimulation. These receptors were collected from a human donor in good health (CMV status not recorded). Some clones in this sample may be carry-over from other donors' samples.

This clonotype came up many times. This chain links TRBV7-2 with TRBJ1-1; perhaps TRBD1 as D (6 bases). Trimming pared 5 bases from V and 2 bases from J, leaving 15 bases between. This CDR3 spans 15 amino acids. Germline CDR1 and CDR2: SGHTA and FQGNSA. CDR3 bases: TGTGCCAGCAGCCATAGAGGGGGGATTAACACTGAAGCTTTCTTT. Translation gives CASSHRGGINTEAFF.

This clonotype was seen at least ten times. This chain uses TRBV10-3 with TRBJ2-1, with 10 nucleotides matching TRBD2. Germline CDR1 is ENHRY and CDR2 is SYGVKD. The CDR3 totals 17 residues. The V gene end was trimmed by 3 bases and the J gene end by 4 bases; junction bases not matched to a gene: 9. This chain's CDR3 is CAISEGLAGALYNEQFF. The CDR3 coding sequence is TGTGCCATCAGTGAAGGCCTAGCGGGAGCACTATACAATGAGCAGTTCTTC.

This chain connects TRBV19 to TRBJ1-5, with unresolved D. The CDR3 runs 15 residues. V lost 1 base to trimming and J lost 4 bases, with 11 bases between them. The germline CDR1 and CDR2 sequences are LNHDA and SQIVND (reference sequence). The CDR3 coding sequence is TGTGCCAGTAGTATAGGGTTCCACCTAAATCAGCCCCAGCATTTT. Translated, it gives CASSIGFHLNQPQHF.

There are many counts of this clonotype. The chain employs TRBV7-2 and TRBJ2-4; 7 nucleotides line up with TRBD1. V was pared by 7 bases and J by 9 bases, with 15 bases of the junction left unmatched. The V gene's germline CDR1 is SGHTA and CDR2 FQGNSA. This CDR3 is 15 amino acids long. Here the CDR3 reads CASTETGDGGIIQYF. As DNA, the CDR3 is TGTGCCAGCACCGAAACAGGGGACGGTGGAATCATTCAGTACTTC.

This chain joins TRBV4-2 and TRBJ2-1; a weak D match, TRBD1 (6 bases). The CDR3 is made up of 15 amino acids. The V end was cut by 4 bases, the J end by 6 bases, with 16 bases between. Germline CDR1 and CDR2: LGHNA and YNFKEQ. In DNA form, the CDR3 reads TGTGCCAGCAGCCCGGGACAATTTTTAGCCAATGAGCAGTTCTTC. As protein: CASSPGQFLANEQFF.

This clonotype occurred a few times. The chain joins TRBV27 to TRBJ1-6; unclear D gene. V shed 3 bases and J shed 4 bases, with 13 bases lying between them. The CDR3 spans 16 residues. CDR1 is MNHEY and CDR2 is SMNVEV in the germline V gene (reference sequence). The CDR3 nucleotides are TGTGCCAGCAGTTTGGCGGGCCCGGGGTATAATTCACCCCTCCACTTT. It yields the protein CASSLAGPGYNSPLHF.